Detailed here is one TCR beta chain. Its specificity is not known. V lost 0 bases to trimming and J lost 7 bases; unmatched junction nucleotides: 9. Germline CDR1 is LGHNA and CDR2 is YSLEER. CDR3 length: 16 amino acids. The data derive from a study of vaccination and CD4 T cells after COVID-19. Across the study: Every culture used as a control got a CEFX pool, an HIV-1 Nef pool, or no peptide.

Time point reported: late sampling 161 to 241 days after vaccination in a few convalescent patients. The treatment is: 10-day PBMC culture with coronavirus spike peptide pools or control peptides (ViraFEST assay). An Oncomine TCR Beta short-read assay was used to sequence the DNA from cultured CD4+ T cells. Each CDR3 protein gets one entry after TCRdb re-called the PCR reads with MiXCR. This sample yields approximately 17,000 distinct CDR3 sequences, of which 52% are seen a single time; around 20% belongs to the top ten. This sample comprised CD4+ T cells from blood, cultured in vitro, obtained about 7 months after SARS-CoV-2 vaccination. The TCR comes from a human donor who had recovered from COVID-19. The genes are TRBV4-3 and TRBJ2-7; 10 bases match TRBD2. CDR3 sequence reads: CASSQEGAGGPWEQYF. The CDR3 DNA reads TGCGCCAGCAGCCAAGAGGGAGCGGGAGGGCCTTGGGAGCAGTACTTC.